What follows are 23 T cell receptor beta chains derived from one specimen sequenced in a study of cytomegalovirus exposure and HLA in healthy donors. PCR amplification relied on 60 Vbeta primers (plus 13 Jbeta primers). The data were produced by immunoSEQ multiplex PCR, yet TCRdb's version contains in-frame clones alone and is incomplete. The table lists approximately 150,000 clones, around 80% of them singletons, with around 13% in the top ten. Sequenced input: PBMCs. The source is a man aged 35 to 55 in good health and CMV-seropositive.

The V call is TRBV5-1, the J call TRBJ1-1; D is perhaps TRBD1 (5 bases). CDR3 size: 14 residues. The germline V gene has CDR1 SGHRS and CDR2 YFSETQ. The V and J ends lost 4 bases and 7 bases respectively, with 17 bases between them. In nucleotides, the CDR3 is TGCGCCAGCAGCCCCGGACGGGGGGTTGGTGAAGCTTTCTTT. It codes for CASSPGRGVGEAFF.

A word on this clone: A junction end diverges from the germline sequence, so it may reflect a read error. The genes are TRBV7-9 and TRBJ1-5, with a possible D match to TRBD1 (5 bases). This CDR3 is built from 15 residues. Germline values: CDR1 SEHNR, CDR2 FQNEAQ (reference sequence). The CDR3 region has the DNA TGTTCCAGCAGCCCGGCGGGGGATAGCAATCAGCCCCAGCATTTT. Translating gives CSSSPAGDSNQPQHF. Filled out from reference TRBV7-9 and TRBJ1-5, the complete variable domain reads DTGVSQNPRHKITKRGQNVTFRCDPISEHNRLYWYRQTLGQGPEFLTYFQNEAQLEKSRLLSDRFSAERPKGSFSTLEIQRTEQGDSAMYLCSSSPAGDSNQPQHFGDGTRLSIL.

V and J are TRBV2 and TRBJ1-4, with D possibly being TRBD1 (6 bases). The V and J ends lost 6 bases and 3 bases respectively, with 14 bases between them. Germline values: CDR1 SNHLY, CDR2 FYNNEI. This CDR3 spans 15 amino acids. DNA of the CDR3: TGTGCCAGCAGCCAAAACAGGGAAGCTAATGAAAAACTGTTTTTT. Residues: CASSQNREANEKLFF.

DNA of the CDR3: TGTGCCAGCAGTCCGACCCCCTGGACTAGCGGGGGGGAGCAAGATACGCAGTATTTT. This codes for CASSPTPWTSGGEQDTQYF. V is TRBV28 and J is TRBJ2-3, with TRBD2 matching over 15 bases. The CDR3 loop spans 19 amino acids. Germline assignment: CDR1 MDHEN and CDR2 SYDVKM. With V trimmed by 5 bases and J by 5 bases, 14 bases remained unmatched.

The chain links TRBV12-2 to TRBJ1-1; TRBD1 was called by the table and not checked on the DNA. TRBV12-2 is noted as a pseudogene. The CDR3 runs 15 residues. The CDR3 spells CASRLEQGASTEAFF. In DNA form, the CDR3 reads TGTGCAAGTCGCTTGGAGCAGGGGGCTAGCACTGAAGCTTTCTTT.

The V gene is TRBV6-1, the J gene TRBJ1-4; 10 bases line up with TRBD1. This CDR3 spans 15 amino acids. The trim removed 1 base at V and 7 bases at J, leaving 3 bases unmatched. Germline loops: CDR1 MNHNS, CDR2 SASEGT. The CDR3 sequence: CASSEGDRGGEKLFF. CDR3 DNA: TGTGCCAGCAGTGAAGGGGACAGGGGAGGTGAAAAACTGTTTTTT.

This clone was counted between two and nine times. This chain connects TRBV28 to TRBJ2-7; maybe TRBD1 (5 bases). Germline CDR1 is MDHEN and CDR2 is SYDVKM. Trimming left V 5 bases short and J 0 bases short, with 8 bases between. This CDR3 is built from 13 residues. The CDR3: CASSRGFSYEQYF. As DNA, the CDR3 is TGTGCCAGCAGTAGGGGCTTCTCCTACGAGCAGTACTTC.

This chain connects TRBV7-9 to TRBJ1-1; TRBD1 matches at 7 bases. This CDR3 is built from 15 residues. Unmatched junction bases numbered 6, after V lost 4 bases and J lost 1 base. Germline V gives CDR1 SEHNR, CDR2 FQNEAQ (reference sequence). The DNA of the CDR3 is TGTGCCAGCAGCTCTCCTCGGACAGGGAACACTGAAGCTTTCTTT. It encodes CASSSPRTGNTEAFF.

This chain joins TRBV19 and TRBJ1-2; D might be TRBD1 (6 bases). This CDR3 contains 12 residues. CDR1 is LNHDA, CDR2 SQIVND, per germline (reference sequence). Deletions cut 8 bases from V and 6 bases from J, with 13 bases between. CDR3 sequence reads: CASSYREDGYTF. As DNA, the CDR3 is TGTGCCAGTTCTTACAGGGAAGATGGCTACACCTTC.

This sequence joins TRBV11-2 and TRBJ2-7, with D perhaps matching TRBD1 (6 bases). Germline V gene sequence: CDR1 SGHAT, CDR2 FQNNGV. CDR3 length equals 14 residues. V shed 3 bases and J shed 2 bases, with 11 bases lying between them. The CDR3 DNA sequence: TGTGCCAGCAGCTTCAGGGGCCCTACCTACGAGCAGTACTTC. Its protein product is CASSFRGPTYEQYF.

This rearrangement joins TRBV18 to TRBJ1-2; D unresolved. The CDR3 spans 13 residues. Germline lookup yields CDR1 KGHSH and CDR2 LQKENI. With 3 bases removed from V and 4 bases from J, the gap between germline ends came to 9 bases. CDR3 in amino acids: CASSPTELYGYTF. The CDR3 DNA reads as TGTGCCAGCTCACCCACCGAGCTCTATGGCTACACCTTC.

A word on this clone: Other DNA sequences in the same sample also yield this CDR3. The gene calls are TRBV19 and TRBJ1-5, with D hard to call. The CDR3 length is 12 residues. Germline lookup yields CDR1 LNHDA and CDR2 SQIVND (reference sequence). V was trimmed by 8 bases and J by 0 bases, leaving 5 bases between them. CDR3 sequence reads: CASSYSNQPQHF. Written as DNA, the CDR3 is TGTGCCAGTTCCTATAGCAATCAGCCCCAGCATTTT.

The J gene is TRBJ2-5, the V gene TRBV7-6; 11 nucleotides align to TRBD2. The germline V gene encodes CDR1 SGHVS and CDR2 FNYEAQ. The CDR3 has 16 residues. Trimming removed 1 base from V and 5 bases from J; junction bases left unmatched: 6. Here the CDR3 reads CASSLGLAGGWETQYF. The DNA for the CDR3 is TGTGCCAGCAGCTTAGGCCTAGCGGGAGGATGGGAGACCCAGTACTTC.

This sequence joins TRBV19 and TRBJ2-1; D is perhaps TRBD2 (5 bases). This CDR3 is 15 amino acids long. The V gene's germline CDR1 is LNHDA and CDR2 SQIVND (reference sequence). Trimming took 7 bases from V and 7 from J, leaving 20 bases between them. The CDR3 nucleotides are TGTGCCAGTACCCTTGGACGGGCCGAGGGAAATGAGCAGTTCTTC. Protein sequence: CASTLGRAEGNEQFF.

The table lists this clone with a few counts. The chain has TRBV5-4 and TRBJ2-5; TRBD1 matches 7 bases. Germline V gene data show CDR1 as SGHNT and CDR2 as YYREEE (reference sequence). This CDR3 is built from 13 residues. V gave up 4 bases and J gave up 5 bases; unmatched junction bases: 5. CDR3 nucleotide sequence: TGTGCCAGCAGCCCGACAGGGTTGGAGACCCAGTACTTC. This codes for CASSPTGLETQYF. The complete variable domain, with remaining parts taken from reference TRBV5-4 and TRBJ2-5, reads ETGVTQSPTHLIKTRGQQVTLRCSSQSGHNTVSWYQQALGQGPQFIFQYYREEENGRGNFPPRFSGLQFPNYSSELNVNALELDDSALYLCASSPTGLETQYFGPGTRLLVL.

The CDR3 loop is CASSAQAQGANVLTF. The CDR3 DNA follows: TGTGCCAGCAGCGCACAGGCGCAGGGGGCCAACGTCCTGACTTTC. This chain joins TRBV9 and TRBJ2-6, with a possible D match to TRBD1 (5 bases). Germline loops: CDR1 SGDLS, CDR2 YYNGEE. Trimming stripped 3 bases from V and 4 bases from J, with 11 bases between. The CDR3 has 15 residues.

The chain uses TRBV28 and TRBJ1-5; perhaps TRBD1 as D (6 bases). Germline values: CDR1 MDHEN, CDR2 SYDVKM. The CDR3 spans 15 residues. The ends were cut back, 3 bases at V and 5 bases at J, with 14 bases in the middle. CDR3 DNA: TGTGCCAGCAGTTTTGGCCAGGGGTCATATCAGCCCCAGCATTTT. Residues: CASSFGQGSYQPQHF.

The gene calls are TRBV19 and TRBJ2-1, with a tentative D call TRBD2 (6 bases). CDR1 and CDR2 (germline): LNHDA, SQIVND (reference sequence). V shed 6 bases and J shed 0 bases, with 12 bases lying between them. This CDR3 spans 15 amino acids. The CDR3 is CASSRDLSSYNEQFF. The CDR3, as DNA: TGTGCCAGTAGCCGGGACTTGAGCTCCTACAATGAGCAGTTCTTC.

The DNA of the CDR3 is TGTGCCAGCAGTGGGACTAGCGGAAGCTACGAGCAGTACTTC. Translating it yields CASSGTSGSYEQYF. The chain is built from TRBV2 and TRBJ2-7; 10 bases fit TRBD2. The CDR3 is made up of 14 amino acids. Germline assignment: CDR1 SNHLY and CDR2 FYNNEI. V trimming: 4 bases; J trimming: 3 bases; junction bases outside the gene matches: 3.

The CDR3 loop reads CSVEDPSGRIGEQYF. The CDR3 DNA reads TGCAGCGTTGAAGATCCCAGCGGGAGGATCGGGGAGCAGTACTTC. The rearrangement links TRBV29-1 to TRBJ2-7; TRBD2 aligns across 9 bases. The ends lost 0 bases at V and 7 bases at J; junction bases unmatched: 10. Looked up from germline, CDR1 is SQVTM and CDR2 is ANQGSEA. The length of the CDR3 is 15 residues.

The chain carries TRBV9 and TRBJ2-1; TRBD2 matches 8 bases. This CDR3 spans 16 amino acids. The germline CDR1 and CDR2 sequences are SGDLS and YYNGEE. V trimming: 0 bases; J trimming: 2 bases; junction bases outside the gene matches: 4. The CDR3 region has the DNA TGTGCCAGCAGCGTAGCGGCGGGAGGAACCTACAATGAGCAGTTCTTC. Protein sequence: CASSVAAGGTYNEQFF. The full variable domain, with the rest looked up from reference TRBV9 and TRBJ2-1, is DSGVTQTPKHLITATGQRVTLRCSPRSGDLSVYWYQQSLDQGLQFLIQYYNGEERAKGNILERFSAQQFPDLHSELNLSSLELGDSALYFCASSVAAGGTYNEQFFGPGTRLTVL.

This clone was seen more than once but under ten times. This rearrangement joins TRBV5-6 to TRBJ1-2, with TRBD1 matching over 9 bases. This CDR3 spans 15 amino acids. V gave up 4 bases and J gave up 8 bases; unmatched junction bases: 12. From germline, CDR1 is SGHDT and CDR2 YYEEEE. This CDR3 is CASSPEGTGLRGYTF. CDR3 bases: TGTGCCAGCAGCCCGGAGGGGACAGGGCTGCGGGGCTACACCTTC.

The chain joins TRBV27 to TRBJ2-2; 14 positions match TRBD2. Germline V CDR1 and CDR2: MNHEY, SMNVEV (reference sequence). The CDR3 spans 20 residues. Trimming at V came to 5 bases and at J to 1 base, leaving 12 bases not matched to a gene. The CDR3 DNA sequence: TGTGCCAGCAGTCCGGGCCCGGGACTAGCGGGAGTTTGGAACACCGGGGAGCTGTTTTTT. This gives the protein CASSPGPGLAGVWNTGELFF.